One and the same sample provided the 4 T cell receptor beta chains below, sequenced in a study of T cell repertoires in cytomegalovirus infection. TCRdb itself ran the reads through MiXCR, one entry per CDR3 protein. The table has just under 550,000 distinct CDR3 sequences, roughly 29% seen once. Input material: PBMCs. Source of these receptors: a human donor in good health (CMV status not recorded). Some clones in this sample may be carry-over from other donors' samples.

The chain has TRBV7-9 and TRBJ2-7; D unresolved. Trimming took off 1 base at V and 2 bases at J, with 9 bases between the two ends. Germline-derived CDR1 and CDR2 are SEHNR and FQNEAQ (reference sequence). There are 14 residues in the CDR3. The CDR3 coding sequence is TGTGCCAGCAGCTTAGATGTAGGGACCTACGAGCAGTACTTC. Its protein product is CASSLDVGTYEQYF.

The CDR3 DNA is TGTGCCAGCTCGCGATCAGGTGGCAATCAGCCCCAGCATTTT. Protein sequence: CASSRSGGNQPQHF. The chain joins TRBV18 to TRBJ1-5; D unclear. The CDR3 runs to 14 residues. CDR1 KGHSH and CDR2 LQKENI come from the germline V gene. V was clipped by 6 bases and J by 2 bases, with 11 bases between them. Full variable domain (outside the CDR3, taken from reference TRBV18 and TRBJ1-5): NAGVMQNPRHLVRRRGQEARLRCSPMKGHSHVYWYRQLPEEGLKFMVYLQKENIIDESGMPKERFSAEFPKEGPSILRIQQVVRGDSAAYFCASSRSGGNQPQHFGDGTRLSIL.

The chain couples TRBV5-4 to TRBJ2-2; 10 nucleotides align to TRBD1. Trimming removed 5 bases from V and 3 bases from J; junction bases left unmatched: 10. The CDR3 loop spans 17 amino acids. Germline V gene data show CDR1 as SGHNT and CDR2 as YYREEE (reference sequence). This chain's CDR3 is CASSKPGQGSDTGELFF. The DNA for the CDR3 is TGTGCCAGCAGTAAACCGGGACAGGGGTCGGACACCGGGGAGCTGTTTTTT.

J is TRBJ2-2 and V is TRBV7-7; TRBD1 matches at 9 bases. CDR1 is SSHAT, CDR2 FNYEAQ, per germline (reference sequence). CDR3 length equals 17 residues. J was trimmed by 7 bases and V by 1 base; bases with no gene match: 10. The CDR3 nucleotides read TGTGCCAGCAGCTTAGGGGCAGGACAGGGGTATCACGGGGAGCTGTTTTTT. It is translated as CASSLGAGQGYHGELFF.